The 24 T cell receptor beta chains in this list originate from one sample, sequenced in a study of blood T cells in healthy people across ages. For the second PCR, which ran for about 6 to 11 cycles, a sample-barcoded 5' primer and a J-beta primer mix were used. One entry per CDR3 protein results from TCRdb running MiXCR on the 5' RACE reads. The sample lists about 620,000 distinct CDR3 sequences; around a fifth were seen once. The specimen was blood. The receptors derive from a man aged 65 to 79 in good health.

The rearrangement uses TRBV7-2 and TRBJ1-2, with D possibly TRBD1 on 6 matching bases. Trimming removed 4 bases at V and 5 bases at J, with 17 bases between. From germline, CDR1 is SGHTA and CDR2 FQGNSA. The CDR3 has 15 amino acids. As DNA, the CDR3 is TGTGCCAGCAGCTCAAGCGGGGGGGCGGCATATGGCTACACCTTC. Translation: CASSSSGGAAYGYTF.

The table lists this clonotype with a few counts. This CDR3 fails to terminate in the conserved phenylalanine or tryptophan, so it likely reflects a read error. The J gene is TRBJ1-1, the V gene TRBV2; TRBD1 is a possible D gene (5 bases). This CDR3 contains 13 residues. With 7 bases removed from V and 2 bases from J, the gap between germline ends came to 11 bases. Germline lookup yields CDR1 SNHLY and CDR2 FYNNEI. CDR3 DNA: TGTGCCAGCACCGGCAGGGCCAACACTGAAGCTTTCCTT. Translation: CASTGRANTEAFL.

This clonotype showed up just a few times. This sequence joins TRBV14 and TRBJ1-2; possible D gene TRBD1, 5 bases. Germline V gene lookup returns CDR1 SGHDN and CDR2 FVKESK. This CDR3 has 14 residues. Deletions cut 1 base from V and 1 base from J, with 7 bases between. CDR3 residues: CASSQGQYNYGYTF. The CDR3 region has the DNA TGTGCCAGCAGCCAAGGACAGTATAACTATGGCTACACCTTC.

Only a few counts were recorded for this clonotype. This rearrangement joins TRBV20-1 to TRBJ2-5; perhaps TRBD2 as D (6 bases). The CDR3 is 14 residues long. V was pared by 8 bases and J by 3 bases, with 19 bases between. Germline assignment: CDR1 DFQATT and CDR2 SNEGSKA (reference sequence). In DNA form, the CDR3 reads TGCAGTACGAACCGGAGGGGAGAGGAAGAGACCCAGTACTTC. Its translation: CSTNRRGEEETQYF.

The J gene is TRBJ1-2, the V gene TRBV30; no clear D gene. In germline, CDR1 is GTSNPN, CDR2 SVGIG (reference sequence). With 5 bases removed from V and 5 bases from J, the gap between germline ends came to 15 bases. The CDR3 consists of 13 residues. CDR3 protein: CAWGRQTQYGYTF. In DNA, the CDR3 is TGTGCCTGGGGGAGGCAGACACAATATGGCTACACCTTC.

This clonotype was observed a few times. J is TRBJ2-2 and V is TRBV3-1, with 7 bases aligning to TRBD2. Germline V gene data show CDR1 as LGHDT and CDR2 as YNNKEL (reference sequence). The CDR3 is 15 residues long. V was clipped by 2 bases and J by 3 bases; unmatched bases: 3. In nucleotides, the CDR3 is TGTGCCAGCAGCCAAAAGCGGGGACACACCGGGGAGCTGTTTTTT. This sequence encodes CASSQKRGHTGELFF.

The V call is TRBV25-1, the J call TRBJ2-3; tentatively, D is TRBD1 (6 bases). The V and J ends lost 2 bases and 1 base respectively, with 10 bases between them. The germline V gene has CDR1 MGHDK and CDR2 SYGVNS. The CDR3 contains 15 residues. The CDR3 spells CASSEGGQRTDTQYF. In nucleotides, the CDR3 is TGTGCCAGCAGTGAAGGAGGACAGCGCACAGATACGCAGTATTTT.

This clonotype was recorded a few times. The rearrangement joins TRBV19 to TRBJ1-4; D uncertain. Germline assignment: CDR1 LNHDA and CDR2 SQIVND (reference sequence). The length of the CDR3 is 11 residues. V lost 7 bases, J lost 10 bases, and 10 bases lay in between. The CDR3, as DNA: TGTGCCAGTACCATCAAGGGAAAACTGTTTTTT. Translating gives CASTIKGKLFF.

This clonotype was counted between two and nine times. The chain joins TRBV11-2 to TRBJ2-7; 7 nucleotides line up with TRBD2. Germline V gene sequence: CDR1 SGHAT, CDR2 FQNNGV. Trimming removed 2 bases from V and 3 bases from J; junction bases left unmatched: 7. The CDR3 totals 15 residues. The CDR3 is CASSLPSGYHYEQYF. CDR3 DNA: TGTGCCAGCAGCTTACCTAGCGGATATCACTACGAGCAGTACTTC.

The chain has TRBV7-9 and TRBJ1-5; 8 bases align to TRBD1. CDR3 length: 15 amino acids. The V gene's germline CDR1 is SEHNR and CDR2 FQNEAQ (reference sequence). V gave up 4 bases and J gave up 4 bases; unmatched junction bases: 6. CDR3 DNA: TGTGCCAGCAGCTATGACCAGGGGGCTAATCAGCCCCAGCATTTT. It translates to CASSYDQGANQPQHF.

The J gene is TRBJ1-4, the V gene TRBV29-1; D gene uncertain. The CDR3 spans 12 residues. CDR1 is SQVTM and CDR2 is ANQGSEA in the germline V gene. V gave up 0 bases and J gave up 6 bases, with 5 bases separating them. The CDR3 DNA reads TGCAGCGTTGAAGATGCGGATGAAAAACTGTTTTTT. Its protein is CSVEDADEKLFF.

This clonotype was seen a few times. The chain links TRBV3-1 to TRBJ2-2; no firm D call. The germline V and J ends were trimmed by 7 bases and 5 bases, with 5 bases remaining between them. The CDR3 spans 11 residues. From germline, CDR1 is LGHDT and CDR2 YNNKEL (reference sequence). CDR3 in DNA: TGTGCCAGCATCTCGACCGGGGAGCTGTTTTTT. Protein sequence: CASISTGELFF.

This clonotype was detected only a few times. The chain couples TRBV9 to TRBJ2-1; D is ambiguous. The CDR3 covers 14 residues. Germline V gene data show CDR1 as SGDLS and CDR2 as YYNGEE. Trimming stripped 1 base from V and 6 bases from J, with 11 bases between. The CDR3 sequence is CASSVFGRVNEQFF. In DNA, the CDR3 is TGTGCCAGCAGCGTATTCGGTAGGGTCAATGAGCAGTTCTTC.

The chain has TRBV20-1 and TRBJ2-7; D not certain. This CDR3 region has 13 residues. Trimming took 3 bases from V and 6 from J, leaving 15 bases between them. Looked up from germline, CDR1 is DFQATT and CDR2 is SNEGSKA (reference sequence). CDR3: CSASGVANTEQYF. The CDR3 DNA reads TGCAGTGCTAGTGGGGTAGCCAATACCGAGCAGTACTTC.

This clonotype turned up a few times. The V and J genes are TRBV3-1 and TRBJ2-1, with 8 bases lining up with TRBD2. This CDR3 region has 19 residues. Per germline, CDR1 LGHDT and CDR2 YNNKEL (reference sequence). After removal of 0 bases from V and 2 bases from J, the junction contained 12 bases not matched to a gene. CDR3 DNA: TGTGCCAGCAGCCAAGAACTTTTAAGCGGGAGCCACCCCTACAATGAGCAGTTCTTC. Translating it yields CASSQELLSGSHPYNEQFF.

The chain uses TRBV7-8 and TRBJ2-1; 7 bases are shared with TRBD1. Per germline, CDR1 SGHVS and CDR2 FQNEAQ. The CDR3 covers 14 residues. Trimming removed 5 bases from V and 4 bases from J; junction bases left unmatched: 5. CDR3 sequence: CASSLTTGYNEQFF. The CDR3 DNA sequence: TGTGCCAGCAGCCTCACGACAGGGTACAATGAGCAGTTCTTC. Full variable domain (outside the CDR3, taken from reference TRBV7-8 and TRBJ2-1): GAGVSQSPRYKVAKRGQDVALRCDPISGHVSLFWYQQALGQGPEFLTYFQNEAQLDKSGLPSDRFFAERPEGSVSTLKIQRTQQEDSAVYLCASSLTTGYNEQFFGPGTRLTVL.

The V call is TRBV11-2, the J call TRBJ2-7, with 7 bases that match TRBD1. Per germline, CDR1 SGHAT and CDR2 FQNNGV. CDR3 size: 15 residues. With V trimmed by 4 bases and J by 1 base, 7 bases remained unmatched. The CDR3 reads CASSWDSYDSYEQYF. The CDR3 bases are TGTGCCAGCAGCTGGGACAGCTATGATTCCTACGAGCAGTACTTC.

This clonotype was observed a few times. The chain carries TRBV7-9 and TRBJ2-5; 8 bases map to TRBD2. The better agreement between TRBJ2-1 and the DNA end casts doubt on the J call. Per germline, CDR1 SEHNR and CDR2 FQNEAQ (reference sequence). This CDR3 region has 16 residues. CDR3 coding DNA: TGTGCCAGCAGCCCCAGAAGGCTAGCGGGTTATGATGAGCAGTTCTTC. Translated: CASSPRRLAGYDEQFF.

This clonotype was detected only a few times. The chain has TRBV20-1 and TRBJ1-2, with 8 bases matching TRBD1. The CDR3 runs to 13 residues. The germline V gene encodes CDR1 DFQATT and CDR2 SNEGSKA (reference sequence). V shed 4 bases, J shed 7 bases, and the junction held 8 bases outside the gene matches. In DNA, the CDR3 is TGCAGTGCTACCGACAGGGGCCGCCTTGGCTACACCTTC. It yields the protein CSATDRGRLGYTF.

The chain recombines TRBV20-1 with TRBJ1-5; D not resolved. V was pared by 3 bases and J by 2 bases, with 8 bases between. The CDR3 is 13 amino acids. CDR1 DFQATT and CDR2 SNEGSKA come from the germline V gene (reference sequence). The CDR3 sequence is CSASPAGNQPQHF. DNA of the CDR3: TGCAGTGCTAGTCCCGCAGGCAATCAGCCCCAGCATTTT.

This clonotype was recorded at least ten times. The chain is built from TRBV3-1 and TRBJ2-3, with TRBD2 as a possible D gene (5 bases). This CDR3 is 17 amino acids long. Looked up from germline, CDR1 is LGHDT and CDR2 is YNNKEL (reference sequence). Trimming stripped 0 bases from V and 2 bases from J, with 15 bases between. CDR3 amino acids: CASSQEPSPSFTDTQYF. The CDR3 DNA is TGTGCCAGCAGCCAAGAACCTAGCCCGAGCTTCACAGATACGCAGTATTTT.

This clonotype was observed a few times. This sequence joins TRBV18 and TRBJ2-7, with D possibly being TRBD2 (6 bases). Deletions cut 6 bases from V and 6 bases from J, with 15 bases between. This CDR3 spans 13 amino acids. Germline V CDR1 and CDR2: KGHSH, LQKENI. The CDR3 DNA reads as TGTGCCAGCTCGCGTTCTACTAGCCCCGAGCAGTACTTC. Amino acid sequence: CASSRSTSPEQYF.

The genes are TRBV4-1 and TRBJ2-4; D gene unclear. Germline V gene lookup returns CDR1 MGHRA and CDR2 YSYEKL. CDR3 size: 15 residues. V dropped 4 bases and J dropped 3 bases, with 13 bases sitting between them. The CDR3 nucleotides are TGCGCCAGCAGCCTCAGTGGGGAATACAAAAACATTCAGTACTTC. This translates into CASSLSGEYKNIQYF.

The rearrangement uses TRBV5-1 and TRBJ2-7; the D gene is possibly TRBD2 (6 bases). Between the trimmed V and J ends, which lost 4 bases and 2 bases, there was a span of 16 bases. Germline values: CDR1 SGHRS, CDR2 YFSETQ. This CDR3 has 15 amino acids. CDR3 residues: CASSPRAGGAYEQYF. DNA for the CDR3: TGCGCCAGCAGCCCAAGAGCGGGCGGCGCCTACGAGCAGTACTTC.